This T cell receptor beta chain was recorded in a study of breast tumors, draining lymph nodes, adjacent tissues. Study observations and caveats: Tumor and nontumor repertoires were significantly more similar in luminal-like than in basal-like breast cancer. Tumor T cell lymph node origin was a supported hypothesis, not proven. Compared with lymph nodes, tumors were less diverse; compared with nontumor tissue, more. Most tumor T cells seemingly derive from lymph node, then expand in tumor.

As to this clonotype: As yet, its antigen is unknown.

CDR3 size: 14 residues. CDR1 and CDR2 from the germline V gene are SGHRS and YFSETQ. Trimming took 6 bases from V and 0 from J, leaving 10 bases between them. TCRdb re-called the multiplex PCR reads with MiXCR, one entry per CDR3 protein. The data show approximately 210,000 distinct CDR3 sequences, with around 35% seen just once and approximately 3.6% held by the top ten. Samples came from axillary lymph nodes draining the breast cancer. Sequenced: axillary lymph node tissue. The V and J genes are TRBV5-1 and TRBJ1-3; D remains ambiguous. The TCR sequence derives from a female donor with breast cancer. Some clones in this sample may be carry-over from other donors' samples. The CDR3 nucleotides are TGCGCCAGCACTGGACGGCTCTCTGGAAACACCATATATTTT. Its protein is CASTGRLSGNTIYF.